This T cell receptor (beta chain) was found in a study of blood T cells in healthy people across ages. A second PCR of roughly 7 to 11 cycles used a sample-barcoded 5' primer and a J-beta primer mix. At least 2.5 million CDR3-containing paired-end reads were obtained per sample. TCRdb called the 5' RACE reads again in MiXCR, with one record for every CDR3 protein. The sample lists around 800,000 distinct CDR3 sequences, about 55% occurring once. The sample holds many counts of this clonotype. The antigen remains undetermined. Study-wide points: Naive T cell percentage and TCR beta diversity correlated strongly. Estimates based on one million T cells were treated as lower bounds. Bulk PBMC profiling left naive and antigen-experienced comparisons inconclusive.

The receptor comes from an elderly man in good health. Sequenced sample: blood.

In DNA, the CDR3 is TGTGCCAGCAGTCCGAATGGGGGACAGCCCCAGCATTTT. Amino acid sequence: CASSPNGGQPQHF. The chain has TRBV12-3 or TRBV12-4 and TRBJ1-5; maybe TRBD1 (5 bases). V was shortened by 5 bases and J by 7 bases, with 12 bases between the two germline ends. The CDR3 runs to 13 residues.